The subject of this entry is one T cell receptor beta chain. Data came from immunoSEQ multiplex PCR; TCRdb stores just in-frame clones and leaves some out. The table includes about 130,000 clones, around 90% detected once. CDR3 size: 19 residues. V gave up 2 bases and J gave up 5 bases, with 27 bases separating them. In germline, CDR1 is MNHEY, CDR2 SVGEGT. The data are from a study of control samples from healthy donors and cancer patients. The chain couples TRBV6-2 or TRBV6-3 to TRBJ2-5; tentative D call: TRBD2 (6 bases). The sequenced sample consisted of blood. This receptor was taken from a man aged 35 to 55 in good health. CDR3 nucleotide sequence: TGTGCCAGCAGTTACCCGTCCCCCCCCGATAGCGGCAAGAGGGAGACCCAGTACTTC. Its protein product is CASSYPSPPDSGKRETQYF.